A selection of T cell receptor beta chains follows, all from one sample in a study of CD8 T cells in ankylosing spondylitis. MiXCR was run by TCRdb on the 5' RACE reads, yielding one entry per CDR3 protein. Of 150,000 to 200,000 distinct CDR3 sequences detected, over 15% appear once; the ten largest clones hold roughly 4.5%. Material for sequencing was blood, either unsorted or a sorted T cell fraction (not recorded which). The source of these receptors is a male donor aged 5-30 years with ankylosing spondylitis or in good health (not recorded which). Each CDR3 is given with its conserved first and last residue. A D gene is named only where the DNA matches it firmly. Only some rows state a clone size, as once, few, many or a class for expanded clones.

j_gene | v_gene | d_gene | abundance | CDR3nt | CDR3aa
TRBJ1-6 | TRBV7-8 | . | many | TGTGCCAGCAGCTTAAGGGTGGACTCTCCGAGGCCAAATTCACCCCTCCACTTT | CASSLRVDSPRPNSPLHF
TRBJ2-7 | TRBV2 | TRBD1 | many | TGTGCCAGCCTCAGCCGGGACAGGGACGGCTACGAGCAGTACTTC | CASLSRDRDGYEQYF
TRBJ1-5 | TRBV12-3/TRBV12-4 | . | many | TGTGCCAGCAGTTTAGACGGCAGGGGCAATCAGCCCCAGCATTTT | CASSLDGRGNQPQHF
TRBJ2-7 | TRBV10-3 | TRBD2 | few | TGTGCCATCAGTGAGCGAACCACAGGGACTAGCGGCTTCTACGAGCAGTACTTC | CAISERTTGTSGFYEQYF
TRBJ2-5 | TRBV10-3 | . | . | TGTGCCATCCGTGCGGCGGTCCAAGAGACCCAGTACTTC | CAIRAAVQETQYF
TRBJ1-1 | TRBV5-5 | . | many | TGTGCCAGCGTGGGAGGCGGGCGCGACACTGAAGCTTTCTTT | CASVGGGRDTEAFF
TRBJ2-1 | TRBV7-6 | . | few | TGTGCCAGCAGCTTGGGGGCAGGGGGGCTAAATGAGCAGTTCTTC | CASSLGAGGLNEQFF
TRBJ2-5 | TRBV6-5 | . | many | TGTGCCAGCAGGCCAGAACAAGAGACCCAGTACTTC | CASRPEQETQYF
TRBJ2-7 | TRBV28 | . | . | TGTGCCAGCAGTTCTCTGGACAGAGCCTACGAGCAGTACTTC | CASSSLDRAYEQYF
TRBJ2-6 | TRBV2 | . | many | TGTGCCAGCAGTGAAGGGACGTCCGCTCGGGGGGCCAACGTCCTGACTTTC | CASSEGTSARGANVLTF
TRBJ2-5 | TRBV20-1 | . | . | TGCAGTGCTAGAGATCCGGGGAGAGCGGCCCAGTACTTC | CSARDPGRAAQYF
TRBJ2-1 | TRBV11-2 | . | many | TGTGCCAGCAGCCCTAGAGGGAGCTCCTACAATGAGCAGTTCTTC | CASSPRGSSYNEQFF
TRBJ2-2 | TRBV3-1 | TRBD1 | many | TGTGCCAGCAGCCCCTCTGGACAGGGCCACACCGGGGAGCTGTTTTTT | CASSPSGQGHTGELFF
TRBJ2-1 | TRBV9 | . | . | TGTGCCAGCAGCGTAGGGGCGGGTCTCCGGGCAGGTAATGAGCAGTTCTTC | CASSVGAGLRAGNEQFF
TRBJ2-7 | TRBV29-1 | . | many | TGCAGCGTACGACAGCAGTACACCGAGAAGCAGTACTTC | CSVRQQYTEKQYF
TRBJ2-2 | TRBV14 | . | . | TGTGCCAGCAGCCAGCCCCTGGGAGCCGCGGAGTATGGTGTCGGGGAGCTGTTTTTT | CASSQPLGAAEYGVGELFF
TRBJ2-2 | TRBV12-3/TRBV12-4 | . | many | TGTGCCAGCAGTTTAGTCATGGGCAACACCGGGGAGCTGTTTTTT | CASSLVMGNTGELFF
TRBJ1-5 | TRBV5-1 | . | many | TGCGCCAGCAGCGGAGGCTTGGATGGCAATCAGCCCCAGCATTTT | CASSGGLDGNQPQHF
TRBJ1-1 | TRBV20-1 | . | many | TGCAGTGCTAGGTCCAGCCTGATAATGAACACTGAAGCTTTCTTT | CSARSSLIMNTEAFF
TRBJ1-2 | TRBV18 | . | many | TGTGCCAGCTCACCGGAACGAATGAGGGGGAGCTATGGCTACACCTTC | CASSPERMRGSYGYTF
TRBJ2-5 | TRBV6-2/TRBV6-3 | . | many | TGTGCCAGCAGTTACTCCGGACCCTCGAGGGCCCAGTACTTC | CASSYSGPSRAQYF
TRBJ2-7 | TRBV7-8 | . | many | TGTGCCAGCAGCTTATCAGGGTCCGGGGAGCAGTACTTC | CASSLSGSGEQYF
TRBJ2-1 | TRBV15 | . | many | TGTGCCACCAGCAGAGCTCGGGGGACCAGCTCCTACAATGAGCAGTTCTTC | CATSRARGTSSYNEQFF
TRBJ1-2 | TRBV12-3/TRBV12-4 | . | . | TGTGCCAGCACATCGGTCGGGGGCTCGTCTAACTATGGCTACACCTTC | CASTSVGGSSNYGYTF
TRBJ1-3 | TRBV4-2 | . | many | TGTGCCAGCACCGCATCGGGGGGGGGTGCGCTTCTCGGAAACACCATATATTTT | CASTASGGGALLGNTIYF
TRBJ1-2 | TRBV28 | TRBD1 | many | TGTGCCAGCAGGGATGAAGAGGACAGGGTTTTTGGCTACACCTTC | CASRDEEDRVFGYTF
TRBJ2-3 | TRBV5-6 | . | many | TGTGCCAGCTCACGCCGGGGCCAGGCGAATACGCAGTATTTT | CASSRRGQANTQYF
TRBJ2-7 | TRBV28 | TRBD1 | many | TGTGCCAGCAGCCCCCCCGTGGGACAGGCTTACGAGCAGTACTTC | CASSPPVGQAYEQYF
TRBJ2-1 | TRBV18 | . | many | TGTGCCAGCTCACCACCGGGGCAACCGTTGTTCTTC | CASSPPGQPLFF
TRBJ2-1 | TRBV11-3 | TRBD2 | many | TGTGCCAGCAGCTTAGGGCCCCGGCGGGAGGGCCATGAGCAGTTCTTC | CASSLGPRREGHEQFF
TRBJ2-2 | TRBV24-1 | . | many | TGTGCCACCAGTGACCTTACAGAGAACACCGGGGAGCTGTTTTTT | CATSDLTENTGELFF
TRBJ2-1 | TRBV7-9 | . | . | TGTGCCAGCAGCCCCTCGACTACATTGCACTACAATGAGCAGTTCTTC | CASSPSTTLHYNEQFF
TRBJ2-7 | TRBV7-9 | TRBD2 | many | TGTGCCAGCACCCCACTAGCGGGAGAGGGGGAGCAGTACTTC | CASTPLAGEGEQYF
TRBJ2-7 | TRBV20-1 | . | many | TGCAGTGCTAGCCCTCGTGGGGGATTAACGACCTACTCCTACGAGCAGTACTTC | CSASPRGGLTTYSYEQYF
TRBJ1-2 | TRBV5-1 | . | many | TGCGCCAGCAGCTTGGCTTGGGGGTCTGGCTACACCTTC | CASSLAWGSGYTF
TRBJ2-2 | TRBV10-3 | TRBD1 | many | TGTGCCATCAGTGGATCCGGGACAGCGAACACCGGGGAGCTGTTTTTT | CAISGSGTANTGELFF
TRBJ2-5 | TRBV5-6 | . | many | TGTGCCAGCAGCTTGCTCGCAGGGGAGAGGGAGACCCAGTACTTC | CASSLLAGERETQYF